This T cell receptor (beta chain) was obtained from a study of cytomegalovirus exposure and HLA in healthy donors. The PCR made use of 60 Vbeta and 13 Jbeta primers. Sequencing was performed with immunoSEQ multiplex PCR; in TCRdb, only in-frame clones are kept and a portion is missing. The sample data list 100,000 to 150,000 clones. V dropped 6 bases and J dropped 5; count of bases not matched to a gene: 8. The germline V gene encodes CDR1 MNHNY and CDR2 SVGAGI (reference sequence). The CDR3 sequence is 15 residues long. J is TRBJ2-1 and V is TRBV6-6, with 9 bases matching TRBD1. The material sequenced was PBMCs. This receptor was identified in a man aged 25 to 45 in good health and CMV-seronegative. CDR3 protein: CASSTGTGNHNEQFF. CDR3 bases: TGTGCCAGCAGCACCGGGACAGGGAACCACAATGAGCAGTTCTTC.